A single sample is the source of the 11 T cell receptor beta chains below, sequenced in a study of cytomegalovirus exposure and HLA in healthy donors. Vbeta (60) and Jbeta (13) primers were used in the PCR. Assay: immunoSEQ multiplex PCR; the TCRdb copy retains only in-frame clones and omits some. The sample has approximately 280,000 clones, about nine tenths seen once. Source material: PBMCs. These receptors were obtained from a man between 35 and 55 years old in good health and CMV-seropositive.

CDR3 DNA sequence: TGTGCCAGCAGTTCCGACAGGGGGCTTAATGAAAAACTGTTTTTT. It translates to CASSSDRGLNEKLFF. The chain joins TRBV6-5 to TRBJ1-4, with 10 nucleotides matching TRBD1. CDR1 MNHEY and CDR2 SVGAGI come from the germline V gene. After removal of 4 bases from V and 4 bases from J, the junction contained 3 bases not matched to a gene. The CDR3 totals 15 residues.

The CDR3 sequence is CASSTPSAEQYF. For the CDR3, the DNA is TGTGCCAGCAGCACGCCTAGCGCCGAGCAGTACTTC. J is TRBJ2-7 and V is TRBV9; maybe TRBD2 (6 bases). V was trimmed by 4 bases and J by 6 bases, leaving 11 bases between them. CDR3 length: 12 residues. CDR1 and CDR2 (germline): SGDLS, YYNGEE.

This clone came up a few times. This chain connects TRBV7-7 to TRBJ1-5, with D unresolved. CDR1 and CDR2 (germline): SSHAT, FNYEAQ (reference sequence). This CDR3 has 14 amino acids. The CDR3 region has the DNA TGTGCTAGCGTCCCGAGGAGGGAGAATCAGCCCCAGCATTTT. Amino acid sequence: CASVPRRENQPQHF.

The chain uses TRBV6-5 and TRBJ1-2; TRBD1 agrees at 7 bases. J gave up 8 bases and V 2 bases, and 8 bases lay outside the gene matches. The CDR3 runs to 14 residues. The germline V gene encodes CDR1 MNHEY and CDR2 SVGAGI. The CDR3 here is CASSYTRDSSGYTF. In DNA form, the CDR3 reads TGTGCCAGCAGTTACACCCGGGACAGTTCCGGCTACACCTTC.

The V gene is TRBV30, the J gene TRBJ2-5; 7 bases map to TRBD2. The CDR3 length is 15 residues. The V segment lost 0 bases and the J segment 1 base; nucleotides outside the gene matches: 5. Germline assignment: CDR1 GTSNPN and CDR2 SVGIG (reference sequence). This chain's CDR3 is CAWSVPERGQETQYF. In DNA, the CDR3 is TGTGCCTGGAGTGTACCAGAGCGGGGCCAAGAGACCCAGTACTTC.

The chain couples TRBV7-8 to TRBJ2-7; TRBD1 agrees at 10 bases. This CDR3 comprises 15 residues. The junction had 4 bases not matched to a gene; V was cut back by 3 bases and J by 2 bases. The germline gives CDR1 SGHVS, CDR2 FQNEAQ. CDR3 in DNA: TGTGCCAGCAGCTTGAGGACAGGGGGGACCTACGAGCAGTACTTC. Protein: CASSLRTGGTYEQYF.

This clone has only a few counts. V usage is TRBV4-3 and J usage is TRBJ2-1, with 12 bases identical to TRBD2. This CDR3 region has 16 residues. The germline V gene has CDR1 LGHNA and CDR2 YSLEER. V lost 0 bases, J lost 5 bases, and 2 bases stayed unmatched. The CDR3 spells CASSQEGLAGHNEQFF. The CDR3 DNA reads as TGCGCCAGCAGCCAAGAAGGACTAGCGGGACACAATGAGCAGTTCTTC.

V is TRBV7-2 and J is TRBJ2-1, with TRBD2 identical over 13 bases. J was trimmed by 5 bases and V by 5 bases; bases with no gene match: 6. Germline assignment: CDR1 SGHTA and CDR2 FQGNSA. CDR3 length equals 16 residues. As DNA, the CDR3 is TGTGCCAGCAGCCCCCCGGGACTAGCGGGAAACAATGAGCAGTTCTTC. Its protein product is CASSPPGLAGNNEQFF.

The CDR3 region is CASSSTSGTLQGGTQYF. CDR3 coding DNA: TGTGCCAGCAGTTCGACTAGCGGGACCCTACAAGGAGGTACGCAGTATTTT. The rearrangement uses TRBV28 and TRBJ2-3; 11 nucleotides align to TRBD2. Trimming removed 4 bases from V and 8 bases from J; junction bases left unmatched: 14. CDR3 size: 17 residues. Germline V gene sequence: CDR1 MDHEN, CDR2 SYDVKM.

The rearrangement uses TRBV7-9 and TRBJ1-2; 7 bases are shared with TRBD1. This CDR3 contains 14 residues. Germline V gives CDR1 SEHNR, CDR2 FQNEAQ (reference sequence). V lost 5 bases to trimming and J lost 3 bases; unmatched junction nucleotides: 6. The CDR3 here is CASSRAQGDYGYTF. The CDR3 DNA follows: TGTGCCAGCAGCCGCGCCCAGGGGGACTATGGCTACACCTTC.

The chain links TRBV9 to TRBJ2-1; the D gene is possibly TRBD2 (7 bases). Trimming removed 4 bases at V and 6 bases at J, with 11 bases between. The V gene's germline CDR1 is SGDLS and CDR2 YYNGEE. The CDR3 consists of 13 residues. The CDR3 DNA reads as TGTGCCAGCAGCCTAAGGGGGGGCAATGAGCAGTTCTTC. Translating gives CASSLRGGNEQFF.